This entry lists 15 T cell receptor beta chains sequenced from one sample in a study of post-analysis software for immune sequencing data. TCR beta libraries were prepared from cDNA with unique molecular identifiers. From the PCR reads, TCRdb called clonotypes with MiXCR, one entry per CDR3 protein. The data hold hundreds of thousands of distinct CDR3 sequences, with roughly 50% observed a single time. General study results and limits: Patients had higher frequencies than controls of five TRBV segments, including TRBV5-6, TRBV5-1 and TRBV20-1.

For these TCRs, the target antigens are not known. What was sequenced was blood. The receptors originated from a girl aged 10-17 years with multiple sclerosis.

V and J are TRBV20-1 and TRBJ2-5, with 10 bases matching TRBD1. V dropped 5 bases and J dropped 3; count of bases not matched to a gene: 6. Per germline, CDR1 DFQATT and CDR2 SNEGSKA (reference sequence). This CDR3 spans 14 amino acids. The CDR3 DNA reads TGCAGTGCTGTGGACAGGGGGTTCGAAGAGACCCAGTACTTC. Its translation is CSAVDRGFEETQYF.

The chain links TRBV10-3 to TRBJ2-6; D remains unclear. Germline CDR1 ENHRY, CDR2 SYGVKD. With 4 bases removed from V and 0 bases from J, the gap between germline ends came to 4 bases. The CDR3 is 14 residues long. The CDR3 region is CAISAVSGANVLTF. The DNA of the CDR3 is TGTGCCATCAGTGCGGTCTCTGGGGCCAACGTCCTGACTTTC.

This clonotype turned up a few times. This chain joins TRBV29-1 and TRBJ1-1, with unresolved D. The germline gives CDR1 SQVTM, CDR2 ANQGSEA. The ends were cut back, 2 bases at V and 1 base at J, with 11 bases in the middle. CDR3 length equals 14 residues. The CDR3, as DNA: TGCAGCGTTGAATATGCGGGTACGAACACTGAAGCTTTCTTT. Residues: CSVEYAGTNTEAFF.

This chain connects TRBV29-1 to TRBJ2-1; D possibly corresponds to TRBD2 (6 bases). V was trimmed by 7 bases and J by 8 bases, leaving 12 bases between them. The CDR3 is 11 residues long. The germline V gene encodes CDR1 SQVTM and CDR2 ANQGSEA. The CDR3 DNA is TGCAGCGCACAGACTAGAGATGAGCAGTTCTTC. Protein sequence: CSAQTRDEQFF.

The chain has TRBV2 and TRBJ2-7; TRBD2 matches at 9 bases. Germline assignment: CDR1 SNHLY and CDR2 FYNNEI. The junction had 10 bases not matched to a gene; V was cut back by 4 bases and J by 6 bases. CDR3 size: 15 residues. In DNA form, the CDR3 reads TGTGCCAGCAGTGTAGGAGCGGGGGGAGTATCCGAGCAGTACTTC. Encoded protein: CASSVGAGGVSEQYF.

This chain links TRBV14 with TRBJ1-6; 8 bases are shared with TRBD1. The CDR3 consists of 14 residues. Trimming removed 7 bases from V and 10 bases from J; junction bases left unmatched: 9. Per the germline V gene, CDR1 is SGHDN and CDR2 is FVKESK. CDR3 region: CASNLRGPDSPLHF. CDR3 sequence (DNA): TGTGCCAGCAACCTCAGGGGGCCGGACTCACCCCTCCACTTT.

The genes are TRBV5-8 and TRBJ2-1; 14 bases map to TRBD2. CDR3 size: 15 residues. Unmatched junction bases numbered 6, after V lost 6 bases and J lost 7 bases. The germline gives CDR1 SGHTS, CDR2 YDEGEE. DNA of the CDR3: TGTGCCAGCAAAGGAGGGACTAGCGGGAGAAATGAGCAGTTCTTC. Translation: CASKGGTSGRNEQFF.

The genes are TRBV7-2 and TRBJ1-2; the match to TRBD1 covers 7 bases. Germline V lookup: CDR1 SGHTA, CDR2 FQGNSA. The CDR3 consists of 15 residues. V lost 5 bases, J lost 4 bases, and 10 bases stayed unmatched. CDR3 sequence reads: CASSARTGASYGYTF. The CDR3 coding sequence is TGTGCCAGCAGCGCCCGGACAGGTGCATCCTATGGCTACACCTTC.

This clonotype has more than one count but fewer than ten. Here the CDR3 reads CASSLDQGLETQYF. The CDR3 DNA reads TGTGCCAGCAGCTTGGATCAGGGTTTGGAGACCCAGTACTTC. The chain joins TRBV5-5 to TRBJ2-5; maybe TRBD1 (5 bases). V dropped 0 bases and J dropped 5 bases, with 11 bases sitting between them. Germline-derived CDR1 and CDR2 are SGHKS and YYEKEE (reference sequence). The CDR3 has 14 amino acids.

The chain recombines TRBV7-3 with TRBJ1-2; tentatively, D is TRBD1 (6 bases). This CDR3 has 13 residues. Germline V lookup: CDR1 SGHTA, CDR2 FQGTGA. Trimming shortened V by 7 bases and J by 4 bases, and 13 bases separated the two germline ends. Written as DNA, the CDR3 is TGTGCCAGCACCTTCGGACAGAGCTATGGCTACACCTTC. It encodes CASTFGQSYGYTF.

The gene calls are TRBV19 and TRBJ2-3, with 10 nucleotides matching TRBD1. This CDR3 comprises 16 residues. Per the germline V gene, CDR1 is LNHDA and CDR2 is SQIVND (reference sequence). Unmatched junction bases numbered 10, after V lost 9 bases and J lost 1 base. CDR3 bases: TGTGCCAGCCGGGACAGGGGAAGGGGTGGCACAGATACGCAGTATTTT. Its protein product is CASRDRGRGGTDTQYF.

This clonotype was counted only a few times. This CDR3 is CSARVGGSGGALDEQFF. Here the CDR3 DNA reads TGCAGTGCTAGAGTAGGGGGAAGCGGGGGGGCATTAGATGAGCAGTTCTTC. The chain recombines TRBV20-1 with TRBJ2-1, with 10 bases aligning to TRBD2. Looked up from germline, CDR1 is DFQATT and CDR2 is SNEGSKA (reference sequence). The length of the CDR3 is 17 residues. V shed 1 base and J 8 bases; nucleotides not matched to a gene: 14.

The V call is TRBV5-1, the J call TRBJ2-1; 12 bases align to TRBD2. V lost 0 bases, J lost 6 bases, and 10 bases stayed unmatched. Germline V CDR1 and CDR2: SGHRS, YFSETQ. The CDR3 is 18 residues long. Written as DNA, the CDR3 is TGCGCCAGCAGCTTGGGTCTAGCGGGAGGGCCGTTTATCAATGAGCAGTTCTTC. Its protein is CASSLGLAGGPFINEQFF.

The chain combines TRBV10-3 with TRBJ1-6; D ambiguous. Per germline, CDR1 ENHRY and CDR2 SYGVKD. V was clipped by 0 bases and J by 8 bases, with 11 bases between them. The CDR3 totals 15 residues. The CDR3 loop is CAISESKVPDSPLHF. The CDR3 bases are TGTGCCATCAGTGAGTCGAAGGTGCCGGATTCACCCCTCCACTTT.

The rearrangement uses TRBV7-8 and TRBJ2-1; D may correspond to TRBD1 or TRBD2 (5 bases each). Looked up from germline, CDR1 is SGHVS and CDR2 is FQNEAQ. Trimming removed 1 base at V and 12 bases at J, with 16 bases between. This CDR3 region has 14 residues. CDR3 sequence: CASSLEAADSGQFF. The CDR3 DNA follows: TGTGCCAGCAGCTTAGAAGCCGCCGACAGCGGGCAGTTCTTC.